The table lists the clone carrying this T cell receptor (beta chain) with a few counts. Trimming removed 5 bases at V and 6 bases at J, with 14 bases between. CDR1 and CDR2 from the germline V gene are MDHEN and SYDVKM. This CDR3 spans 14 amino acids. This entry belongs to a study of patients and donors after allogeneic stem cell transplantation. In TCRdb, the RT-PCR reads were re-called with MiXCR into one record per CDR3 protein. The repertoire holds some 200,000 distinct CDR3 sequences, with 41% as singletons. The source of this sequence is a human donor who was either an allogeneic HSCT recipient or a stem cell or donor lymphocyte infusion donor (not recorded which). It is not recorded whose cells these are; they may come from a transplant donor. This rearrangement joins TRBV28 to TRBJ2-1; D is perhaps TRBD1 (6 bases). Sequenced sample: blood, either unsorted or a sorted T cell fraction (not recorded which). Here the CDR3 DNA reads TGTGCCAGCAGTGGCAGTACAGGGTTCAATGAGCAGTTCTTC. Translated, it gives CASSGSTGFNEQFF.